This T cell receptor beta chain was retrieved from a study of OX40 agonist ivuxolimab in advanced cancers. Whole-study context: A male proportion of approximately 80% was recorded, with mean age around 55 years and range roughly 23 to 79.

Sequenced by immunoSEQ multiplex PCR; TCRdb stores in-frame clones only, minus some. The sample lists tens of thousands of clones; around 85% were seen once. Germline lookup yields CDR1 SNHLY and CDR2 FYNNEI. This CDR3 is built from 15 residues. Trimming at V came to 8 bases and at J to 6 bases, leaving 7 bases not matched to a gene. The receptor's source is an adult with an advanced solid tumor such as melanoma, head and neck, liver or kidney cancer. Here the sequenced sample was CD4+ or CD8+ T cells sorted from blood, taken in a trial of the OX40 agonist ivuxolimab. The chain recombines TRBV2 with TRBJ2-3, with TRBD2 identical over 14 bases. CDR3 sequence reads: CASSSTSGGADTQYF. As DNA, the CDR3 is TGTGCCAGCTCTTCGACTAGCGGGGGGGCGGATACGCAGTATTTT. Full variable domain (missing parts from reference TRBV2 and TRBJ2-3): EPEVTQTPSHQVTQMGQEVILRCVPISNHLYFYWYRQILGQKVEFLVSFYNNEISEKSEIFDDQFSVERPDGSNFTLKIRSTKLEDSAMYFCASSSTSGGADTQYFGPGTRLTVL.